These T cell receptor beta chains were read from a single sample in a study of T-cell reconstitution after alpha-beta-depleted transplantation in children. MiXCR, applied by TCRdb to the PCR reads, yields one record per CDR3 protein. The table lists roughly 23,000 distinct CDR3 sequences, 11% of them singletons. Specimen: PBMCs from the stem cell graft donor, collected from the stem cell graft. These receptors originate from a human donor who donated a stem cell graft to a child with chronic granulomatous disease. Each CDR3 is given with its conserved first and last residue. The order of the fields is CDR3 DNA, CDR3 protein, V gene, D gene, J gene, clone size. A D gene is named only where the DNA matches it firmly. Not every row has a clone size; where given, it reads once, few, many or a size class.

cdr3_nt: TGTGCCAGCAGTCGACAGGGACATAGCACAGATACGCAGTATTTT; cdr3_aa: CASSRQGHSTDTQYF; v_call: TRBV12-3/TRBV12-4; d_call: TRBD1; j_call: TRBJ2-3; clone_size: many
cdr3_nt: TGTGCCAGCAGTCACCCCCCGGTAGCGGGGGGTTACAATGAGCAGTTCTTC; cdr3_aa: CASSHPPVAGGYNEQFF; v_call: TRBV6-5; d_call: TRBD2; j_call: TRBJ2-1; clone_size: many
cdr3_nt: TGTGCCAGCAGCCCGGGGGTGGGCAATCAGCCCCAGCATTTT; cdr3_aa: CASSPGVGNQPQHF; v_call: TRBV5-6; d_call: NA; j_call: TRBJ1-5; clone_size: NA
cdr3_nt: TGTGCCATCAGATACAAGACCGGGACAGGATCTTCCTACGAGCAGTACTTC; cdr3_aa: CAIRYKTGTGSSYEQYF; v_call: TRBV10-3; d_call: TRBD1; j_call: TRBJ2-7; clone_size: many
cdr3_nt: TGCAGTGAACAGGGACAGGGCCCCTATGGCTACACCTTC; cdr3_aa: CSEQGQGPYGYTF; v_call: TRBV20-1; d_call: TRBD1; j_call: TRBJ1-2; clone_size: many
cdr3_nt: TGTGCCAGCGCGCTGAACACTGAAGCTTTCTTT; cdr3_aa: CASALNTEAFF; v_call: TRBV12-3/TRBV12-4; d_call: NA; j_call: TRBJ1-1; clone_size: many
cdr3_nt: TGTGCCAGCAGTTGGCACGGGACGAACACCGGGGAGCTGTTTTTT; cdr3_aa: CASSWHGTNTGELFF; v_call: TRBV12-3/TRBV12-4; d_call: NA; j_call: TRBJ2-2; clone_size: many
cdr3_nt: TGTGCCAGCAGCTTACTGGTAAGGACTGAGCAGTTCTTC; cdr3_aa: CASSLLVRTEQFF; v_call: TRBV7-3; d_call: NA; j_call: TRBJ2-1; clone_size: many
cdr3_nt: TGTGCCAGCACCCCGGGGGCAGGGATGGGAACTGAAGCTTTCTTT; cdr3_aa: CASTPGAGMGTEAFF; v_call: TRBV5-6; d_call: NA; j_call: TRBJ1-1; clone_size: many
cdr3_nt: TGCAGCGTTGAAGACGGACAGACGAACACCGGGGAGCTGTTTTTT; cdr3_aa: CSVEDGQTNTGELFF; v_call: TRBV29-1; d_call: NA; j_call: TRBJ2-2; clone_size: many
cdr3_nt: TGTGCCAGCAGTTCAGGGACAGGCCGGATCTCCTACGAGCAGTACTTC; cdr3_aa: CASSSGTGRISYEQYF; v_call: TRBV6-5; d_call: TRBD1; j_call: TRBJ2-7; clone_size: many
cdr3_nt: TGCAGCGATCTGGACAGGACGAGCACAGATACGCAGTATTTT; cdr3_aa: CSDLDRTSTDTQYF; v_call: TRBV29-1; d_call: TRBD1; j_call: TRBJ2-3; clone_size: many
cdr3_nt: TGCGCCAGCAGCTTGGTTGATGGGACAGATACGCAGTATTTT; cdr3_aa: CASSLVDGTDTQYF; v_call: TRBV5-1; d_call: NA; j_call: TRBJ2-3; clone_size: many
cdr3_nt: TGCAGTGCTCCTCCCCGGCCCTCCTACGAGCAGTACTTC; cdr3_aa: CSAPPRPSYEQYF; v_call: TRBV20-1; d_call: NA; j_call: TRBJ2-7; clone_size: many
cdr3_nt: TGTGCCAGCAGCTTATGGGTAGCCGAGCAGTACTTC; cdr3_aa: CASSLWVAEQYF; v_call: TRBV7-8; d_call: NA; j_call: TRBJ2-7; clone_size: many
cdr3_nt: TGTGCCACCAGCAGAAGGGACAGAGAACTAACAAATGAGCAGTTCTTC; cdr3_aa: CATSRRDRELTNEQFF; v_call: TRBV15; d_call: TRBD1; j_call: TRBJ2-1; clone_size: many
cdr3_nt: TGTGCCACCAGCAGGGGACAGGGGATTTTAGGCACAGATACGCAGTATTTT; cdr3_aa: CATSRGQGILGTDTQYF; v_call: TRBV15; d_call: TRBD1; j_call: TRBJ2-3; clone_size: NA
cdr3_nt: TGTGCCAGCAGTTCCTGGACGGGCTATGGCTACACCTTC; cdr3_aa: CASSSWTGYGYTF; v_call: TRBV27; d_call: NA; j_call: TRBJ1-2; clone_size: many
cdr3_nt: TGTGCCAGCAGCCAATGGCGCCTCTGCTCCTACAATGAGCAGTTCTTC; cdr3_aa: CASSQWRLCSYNEQFF; v_call: TRBV4-2; d_call: NA; j_call: TRBJ2-1; clone_size: NA
cdr3_nt: TGCAGTGCTAGAGCCCTCAGGGGGCCCGGAAACACCATATATTTT; cdr3_aa: CSARALRGPGNTIYF; v_call: TRBV20-1; d_call: TRBD1; j_call: TRBJ1-3; clone_size: many
cdr3_nt: TGTGCCAGCAGCAAAGAAGGGAAAGGGCCCAATCAGCCCCAGCATTTT; cdr3_aa: CASSKEGKGPNQPQHF; v_call: TRBV21-1; d_call: NA; j_call: TRBJ1-5; clone_size: many
cdr3_nt: TGCGCCAGCAGCCAAGGACAGGGAGGGGCAGATACGCAGTATTTT; cdr3_aa: CASSQGQGGADTQYF; v_call: TRBV4-1; d_call: NA; j_call: TRBJ2-3; clone_size: few
cdr3_nt: TGTGCCAGCAGGGGACCGGGGGGTACAGGGGAAAAACTGTTTTTT; cdr3_aa: CASRGPGGTGEKLFF; v_call: TRBV12-3/TRBV12-4; d_call: NA; j_call: TRBJ1-4; clone_size: many
cdr3_nt: TGCGCCAGCAGCTTGGCTAACCTAGCGGAGACCTACGAGCAGTACTTC; cdr3_aa: CASSLANLAETYEQYF; v_call: TRBV5-1; d_call: TRBD2; j_call: TRBJ2-7; clone_size: many
cdr3_nt: TGCAGTGCTAGTCACCAGGGACATATCTACGAGCAGTACTTC; cdr3_aa: CSASHQGHIYEQYF; v_call: TRBV20-1; d_call: NA; j_call: TRBJ2-7; clone_size: many
cdr3_nt: TGTGCTAGCAGCCCCCGTGGAGGGGGCGGTGAGACCCAGTACTTC; cdr3_aa: CASSPRGGGGETQYF; v_call: TRBV7-7; d_call: NA; j_call: TRBJ2-5; clone_size: few
cdr3_nt: TGTGCCACCAGCAGAGGGGTCACTAGCGGGGGGGCCTGGAACACCGGGGAGCTGTTTTTT; cdr3_aa: CATSRGVTSGGAWNTGELFF; v_call: TRBV15; d_call: TRBD2; j_call: TRBJ2-2; clone_size: few
cdr3_nt: TGCAGTGCCCTTCGGACTAGCGGGCTTATTTACAATGAGCAGTTCTTC; cdr3_aa: CSALRTSGLIYNEQFF; v_call: TRBV20-1; d_call: TRBD2; j_call: TRBJ2-1; clone_size: many
cdr3_nt: TGTGCCAGCAGTTCACCGGGACAGGGGGCCCACAATGAGCAGTTCTTC; cdr3_aa: CASSSPGQGAHNEQFF; v_call: TRBV27; d_call: TRBD1; j_call: TRBJ2-1; clone_size: many
cdr3_nt: TGTGCCACCAGCAGAGATCTGGCGGTGACACAAGAGACCCAGTACTTC; cdr3_aa: CATSRDLAVTQETQYF; v_call: TRBV15; d_call: NA; j_call: TRBJ2-5; clone_size: NA
cdr3_nt: TGTGCCAGTACCGGGGGCTACACCTTC; cdr3_aa: CASTGGYTF; v_call: TRBV21-1; d_call: NA; j_call: TRBJ1-2; clone_size: few
cdr3_nt: TGTGCCAGCACCGCCAGGGGAGTGACCGGGAACACTGAAGCTTTCTTT; cdr3_aa: CASTARGVTGNTEAFF; v_call: TRBV7-9; d_call: NA; j_call: TRBJ1-1; clone_size: few
cdr3_nt: TGTGCCAGTAGTATAGTTGGGACAGGTAGGACTGAAGCTTTCTTT; cdr3_aa: CASSIVGTGRTEAFF; v_call: TRBV19; d_call: TRBD1; j_call: TRBJ1-1; clone_size: NA
cdr3_nt: TGCGCCAGCAGTGATGGTAGCGGGGGACAAGAGACCCAGTACTTC; cdr3_aa: CASSDGSGGQETQYF; v_call: TRBV10-2; d_call: TRBD2; j_call: TRBJ2-5; clone_size: many
cdr3_nt: TGTGCCAGCAGCCAAGTCCCCGGAGAGACCCAGTACTTC; cdr3_aa: CASSQVPGETQYF; v_call: TRBV3-2; d_call: NA; j_call: TRBJ2-5; clone_size: many
cdr3_nt: TGTGCCAGCAGCTCGCGCCCGGACGGTAGCAATCAGCCCCAGCATTTT; cdr3_aa: CASSSRPDGSNQPQHF; v_call: TRBV5-5; d_call: NA; j_call: TRBJ1-5; clone_size: many
cdr3_nt: TGTGCCAGCAGCTTATTTGGGTCTGGGGCCAACGTCCTGACTTTC; cdr3_aa: CASSLFGSGANVLTF; v_call: TRBV11-2; d_call: NA; j_call: TRBJ2-6; clone_size: many
cdr3_nt: TGTGCCAGCAGTTTATCGGCTCTAGGGGGATTCTCCTACGAGCAGTACTTC; cdr3_aa: CASSLSALGGFSYEQYF; v_call: TRBV28; d_call: NA; j_call: TRBJ2-7; clone_size: many
cdr3_nt: TGTGCCAGTAGACCCCGGGGAATTAGCAATCAGCCCCAGCATTTT; cdr3_aa: CASRPRGISNQPQHF; v_call: TRBV19; d_call: NA; j_call: TRBJ1-5; clone_size: few
cdr3_nt: TGCGCCAGCAGCGGGGGCCCGGTGGAGGGGAGAATTTATAGCAATCAGCCCCAGCATTTT; cdr3_aa: CASSGGPVEGRIYSNQPQHF; v_call: TRBV5-1; d_call: NA; j_call: TRBJ1-5; clone_size: many
cdr3_nt: TGTGCCAGCAGCTTAGATCCCTTTCAGGGAGAGCCCCAGCATTTT; cdr3_aa: CASSLDPFQGEPQHF; v_call: TRBV7-9; d_call: NA; j_call: TRBJ1-5; clone_size: many
cdr3_nt: TGCGCCAGCAGCCTAGTACCCCGGGGGGGCAGCAACACCGGGGAGCTGTTTTTT; cdr3_aa: CASSLVPRGGSNTGELFF; v_call: TRBV5-1; d_call: TRBD2; j_call: TRBJ2-2; clone_size: many
cdr3_nt: TGTGCCAGCAGCTCGTCTAGCGGGGGAAACAATGAGCAGTTCTTC; cdr3_aa: CASSSSSGGNNEQFF; v_call: TRBV9; d_call: TRBD2; j_call: TRBJ2-1; clone_size: many
cdr3_nt: TGTGCCAGCAGCCAAGGGACAGGGGGTGTACGATCCTACGAGCAGTACTTC; cdr3_aa: CASSQGTGGVRSYEQYF; v_call: TRBV7-3; d_call: TRBD1; j_call: TRBJ2-7; clone_size: NA
cdr3_nt: TGTGCCAGCAGCTTAGCGCTGAACACCGGGGAGCTGTTTTTT; cdr3_aa: CASSLALNTGELFF; v_call: TRBV7-6; d_call: NA; j_call: TRBJ2-2; clone_size: many
cdr3_nt: TGCAGCGTTTCCACGACTCACAGCTCTGGAAACACCATATATTTT; cdr3_aa: CSVSTTHSSGNTIYF; v_call: TRBV29-1; d_call: NA; j_call: TRBJ1-3; clone_size: NA
cdr3_nt: TGCAGTGCTAGCGCAGGGGCTGTGGCAGATACGCAGTATTTT; cdr3_aa: CSASAGAVADTQYF; v_call: TRBV20-1; d_call: NA; j_call: TRBJ2-3; clone_size: many
cdr3_nt: TGTGCCAGCAGCCGCCCCATAGGTGTTCACTATGGCTACACCTTC; cdr3_aa: CASSRPIGVHYGYTF; v_call: TRBV21-1; d_call: NA; j_call: TRBJ1-2; clone_size: many
cdr3_nt: TGTGCCAGCAGCCACCCCTGGGGCAGTGAAGCTTTCTTT; cdr3_aa: CASSHPWGSEAFF; v_call: TRBV3-1; d_call: NA; j_call: TRBJ1-1; clone_size: many
cdr3_nt: TGTGCCATCAGTGAGTCGCAGAGCGAGCAGTACTTC; cdr3_aa: CAISESQSEQYF; v_call: TRBV10-3; d_call: NA; j_call: TRBJ2-7; clone_size: once
cdr3_nt: TGTGCCAGCAGCCCCGGACTGGGACAGCACAATGAGCAGTTCTTC; cdr3_aa: CASSPGLGQHNEQFF; v_call: TRBV7-9; d_call: TRBD1; j_call: TRBJ2-1; clone_size: many
cdr3_nt: TGTGCCAGCAGAGACTCGTATGGCTACACCTTC; cdr3_aa: CASRDSYGYTF; v_call: TRBV27; d_call: NA; j_call: TRBJ1-2; clone_size: few
cdr3_nt: TGTGCCAGCAGTTTTGGCGGGATACAACCTAGCACAGATACGCAGTATTTT; cdr3_aa: CASSFGGIQPSTDTQYF; v_call: TRBV28; d_call: NA; j_call: TRBJ2-3; clone_size: many
cdr3_nt: TGTGCCAGCAGCCGAGGGGACGCAGGCGTTGGGACAGATACGCAGTATTTT; cdr3_aa: CASSRGDAGVGTDTQYF; v_call: TRBV7-9; d_call: NA; j_call: TRBJ2-3; clone_size: many
cdr3_nt: TGTGCCAGCAGCTTTTCCGGGGGGGCCGTGGAGCAGTTCTTC; cdr3_aa: CASSFSGGAVEQFF; v_call: TRBV7-9; d_call: TRBD2; j_call: TRBJ2-1; clone_size: many